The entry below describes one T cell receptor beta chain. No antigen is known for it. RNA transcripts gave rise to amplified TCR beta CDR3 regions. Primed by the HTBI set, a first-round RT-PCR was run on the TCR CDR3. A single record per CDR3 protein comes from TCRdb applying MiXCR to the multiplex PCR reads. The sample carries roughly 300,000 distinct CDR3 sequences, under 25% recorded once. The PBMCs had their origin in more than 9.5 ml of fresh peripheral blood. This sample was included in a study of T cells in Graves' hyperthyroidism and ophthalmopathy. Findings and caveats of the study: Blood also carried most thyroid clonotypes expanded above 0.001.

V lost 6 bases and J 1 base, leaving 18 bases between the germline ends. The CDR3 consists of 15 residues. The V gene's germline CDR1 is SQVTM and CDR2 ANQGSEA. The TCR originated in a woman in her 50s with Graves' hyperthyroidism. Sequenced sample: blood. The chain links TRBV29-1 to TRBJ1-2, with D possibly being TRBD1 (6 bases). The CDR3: CSVVRTDINNYGYTF. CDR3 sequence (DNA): TGCAGCGTGGTACGGACAGACATTAATAACTATGGCTACACCTTC.